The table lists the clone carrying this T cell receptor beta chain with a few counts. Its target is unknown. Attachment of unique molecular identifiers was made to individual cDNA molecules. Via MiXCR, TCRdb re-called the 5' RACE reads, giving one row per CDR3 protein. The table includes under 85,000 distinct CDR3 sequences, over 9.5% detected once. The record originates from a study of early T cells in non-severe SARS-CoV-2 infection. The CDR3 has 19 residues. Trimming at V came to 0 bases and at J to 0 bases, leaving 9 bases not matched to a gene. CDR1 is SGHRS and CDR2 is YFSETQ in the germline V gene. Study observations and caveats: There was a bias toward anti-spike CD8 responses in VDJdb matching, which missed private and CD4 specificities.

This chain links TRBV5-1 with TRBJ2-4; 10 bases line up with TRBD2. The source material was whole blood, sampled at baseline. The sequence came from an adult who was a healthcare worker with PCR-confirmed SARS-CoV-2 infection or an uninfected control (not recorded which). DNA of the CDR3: TGCGCCAGCAGCTTGGTGTGGCTAGCGGGGGATTTAGCCAAAAACATTCAGTACTTC. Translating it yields CASSLVWLAGDLAKNIQYF. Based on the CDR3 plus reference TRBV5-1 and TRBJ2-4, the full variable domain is KAGVTQTPRYLIKTRGQQVTLSCSPISGHRSVSWYQQTPGQGLQFLFEYFSETQRNKGNFPGRFSGRQFSNSRSEMNVSTLELGDSALYLCASSLVWLAGDLAKNIQYFGAGTRLSVL.